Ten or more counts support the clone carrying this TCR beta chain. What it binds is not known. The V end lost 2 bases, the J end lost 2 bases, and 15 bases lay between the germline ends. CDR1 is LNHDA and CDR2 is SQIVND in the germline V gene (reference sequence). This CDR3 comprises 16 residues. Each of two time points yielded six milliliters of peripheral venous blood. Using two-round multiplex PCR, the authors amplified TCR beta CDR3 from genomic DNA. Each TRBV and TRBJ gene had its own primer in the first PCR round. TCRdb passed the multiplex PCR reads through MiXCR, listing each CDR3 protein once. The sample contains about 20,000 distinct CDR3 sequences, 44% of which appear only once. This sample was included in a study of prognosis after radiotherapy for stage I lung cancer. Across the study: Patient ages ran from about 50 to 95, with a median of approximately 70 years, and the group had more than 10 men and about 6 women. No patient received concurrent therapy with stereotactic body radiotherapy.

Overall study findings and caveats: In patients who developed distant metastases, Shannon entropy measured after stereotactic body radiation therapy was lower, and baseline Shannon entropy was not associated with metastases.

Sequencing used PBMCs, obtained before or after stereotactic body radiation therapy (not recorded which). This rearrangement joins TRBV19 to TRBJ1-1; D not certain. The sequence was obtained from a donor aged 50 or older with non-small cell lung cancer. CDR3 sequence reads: CASSIRQGLKNTEAFF. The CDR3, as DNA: TGTGCCAGTAGTATAAGGCAAGGGTTAAAAAACACTGAAGCTTTCTTT.